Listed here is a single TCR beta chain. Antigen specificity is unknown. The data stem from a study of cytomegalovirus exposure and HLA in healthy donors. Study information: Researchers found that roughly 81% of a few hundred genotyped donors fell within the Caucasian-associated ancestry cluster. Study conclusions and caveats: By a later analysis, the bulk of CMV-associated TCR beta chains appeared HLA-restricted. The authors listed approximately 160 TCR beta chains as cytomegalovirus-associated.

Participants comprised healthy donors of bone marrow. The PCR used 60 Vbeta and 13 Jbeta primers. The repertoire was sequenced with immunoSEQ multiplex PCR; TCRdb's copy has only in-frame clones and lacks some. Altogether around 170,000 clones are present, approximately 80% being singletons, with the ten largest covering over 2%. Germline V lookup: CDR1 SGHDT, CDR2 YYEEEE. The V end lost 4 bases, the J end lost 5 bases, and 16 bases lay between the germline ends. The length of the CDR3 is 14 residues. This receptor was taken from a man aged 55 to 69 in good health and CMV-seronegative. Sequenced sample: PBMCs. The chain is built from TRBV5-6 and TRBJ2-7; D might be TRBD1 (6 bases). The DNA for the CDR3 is TGTGCCAGCAGCCCGACTTACAGGGTACACGAGCAGTACTTC. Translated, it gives CASSPTYRVHEQYF. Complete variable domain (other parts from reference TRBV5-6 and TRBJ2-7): DAGVTQSPTHLIKTRGQQVTLRCSPKSGHDTVSWYQQALGQGPQFIFQYYEEEERQRGNFPDRFSGHQFPNYSSELNVNALLLGDSALYLCASSPTYRVHEQYFGPGTRLTVT.